The 26 T cell receptor beta chains reported below all come from one sample, sequenced in a study of CD8+CD57+ T cells in acquired aplastic anemia. Patients selected for sequencing had displayed CD8+CD57+ cell expansion by flow cytometry. Profiling of TCR beta VDJ combinations and CDR3 sequences used genomic DNA as template. TCRdb reanalysed the reads using MiXCR and keeps one entry per CDR3 protein. The sample includes 200,000 to 250,000 distinct CDR3 sequences, 55% to 65% of them seen just once. Sequenced: sorted CD4+, CD8+, or CD8+CD57+ T cells (not recorded which) from PBMCs. The source is a human donor with aplastic anemia.

The chain links TRBV20-1 to TRBJ2-3; the D gene is possibly TRBD2 (6 bases). The CDR3 runs 15 residues. Germline-derived CDR1 and CDR2 are DFQATT and SNEGSKA (reference sequence). Trimming cost V 0 bases and J 5 bases, with 15 bases left between them. The CDR3 coding sequence is TGCAGTGCTAGAGATCCTCCGGGGGTGGGAGATACGCAGTATTTT. Amino acids: CSARDPPGVGDTQYF.

This clonotype has a handful of counts. The chain joins TRBV14 to TRBJ1-6; D remains ambiguous. Germline loops: CDR1 SGHDN, CDR2 FVKESK. The V end lost 1 base, the J end lost 11 bases, and 9 bases lay between the germline ends. The CDR3 loop spans 13 amino acids. CDR3 protein: CASSQVRRTPLHF. In nucleotides, the CDR3 is TGTGCCAGCAGCCAAGTGCGCAGGACACCCCTCCACTTT.

The chain uses TRBV2 and TRBJ2-2; 8 positions match TRBD2. This CDR3 has 15 residues. Germline CDR1 and CDR2: SNHLY and FYNNEI. With 5 bases clipped from V and 6 bases from J, the junction kept 8 bases outside the gene matches. The DNA for the CDR3 is TGTGCCAGCAGTTGGACTAGCCCTAGGGCCGGGGAGCTGTTTTTT. Translation: CASSWTSPRAGELFF.

As to this clonotype: Mismatch with germline at one junction end may stem from a read error. The chain employs TRBV2 and TRBJ1-1; D possibly corresponds to TRBD1 (5 bases). This CDR3 is 15 amino acids long. The germline V gene has CDR1 SNHLY and CDR2 FYNNEI. Here the CDR3 reads CASSDRGVANTEAFF. CDR3 nucleotide sequence: TGTGCCAGCAGTGATCGAGGGGTGGCGAACACTGAAGCTTTCTTC.

The chain combines TRBV20-1 with TRBJ2-3, with 9 positions matching TRBD1. V lost 5 bases, J lost 4 bases, and 10 bases stayed unmatched. CDR1 is DFQATT, CDR2 SNEGSKA, per germline (reference sequence). The CDR3 runs 15 residues. In nucleotides, the CDR3 is TGCAGTGCTGTTGCCGGGACAGGGCAAGCAGATACGCAGTATTTT. It is translated as CSAVAGTGQADTQYF.

In this sample, this clonotype turned up a few times. The chain recombines TRBV19 with TRBJ2-3, with TRBD2 as a possible D gene (6 bases). This CDR3 has 14 residues. Deletions cut 8 bases from V and 5 bases from J, with 17 bases between. Germline V gene data show CDR1 as LNHDA and CDR2 as SQIVND (reference sequence). As DNA, the CDR3 is TGTGCCAGTTATGGGGGGACCAAGGGAGATACGCAGTATTTT. Its translation is CASYGGTKGDTQYF.

This clonotype was recorded once. J is TRBJ2-3 and V is TRBV7-2; 8 bases are a match to TRBD1. V lost 3 bases, J lost 5 bases, and 7 bases stayed unmatched. CDR1 and CDR2 from the germline V gene are SGHTA and FQGNSA. This CDR3 region has 15 residues. CDR3 nucleotide sequence: TGTGCCAGCAGCTTGGACAGGGCCCGGAAAGATACGCAGTATTTT. Translation: CASSLDRARKDTQYF.

The rearrangement uses TRBV19 and TRBJ2-1, with a tentative D call TRBD1 (6 bases). Germline V gene lookup returns CDR1 LNHDA and CDR2 SQIVND (reference sequence). V dropped 4 bases and J dropped 4 bases, with 14 bases sitting between them. The CDR3 runs to 15 residues. The DNA for the CDR3 is TGTGCCAGTAGTACCAGGATGACAGGATACAATGAGCAGTTCTTC. It codes for CASSTRMTGYNEQFF.

This sequence joins TRBV15 and TRBJ1-5; D gene uncertain. V was trimmed by 1 base and J by 5 bases, leaving 15 bases between them. The CDR3 runs to 16 residues. The germline V gene has CDR1 LNHNV and CDR2 YYDKDF (reference sequence). The CDR3, as DNA: TGTGCCACCAGCAGAGGTAATGGAATCACTTATCAGCCCCAGCATTTT. Its translation is CATSRGNGITYQPQHF.

This clonotype showed up just a few times. The chain couples TRBV15 to TRBJ2-7; D remains ambiguous. The germline CDR1 and CDR2 sequences are LNHNV and YYDKDF (reference sequence). CDR3 length equals 13 residues. Between the trimmed V and J ends, which lost 5 bases and 4 bases, there was a span of 12 bases. The CDR3 region has the DNA TGTGCCACCAGCGCCAACCCAGGATACGAGCAGTACTTC. It specifies CATSANPGYEQYF.

The chain has TRBV19 and TRBJ1-5; 7 nucleotides agree with TRBD1. The CDR3 runs to 14 residues. The germline V gene encodes CDR1 LNHDA and CDR2 SQIVND (reference sequence). The V segment lost 1 base and the J segment 9 bases; nucleotides outside the gene matches: 6. The DNA for the CDR3 is TGTGCCAGTAGTATAGTCGACAGGGATATGCCCCAGCATTTT. Amino acids: CASSIVDRDMPQHF. The variable domain in full, with the rest retrieved from reference TRBV19 and TRBJ1-5, is DGGITQSPKYLFRKEGQNVTLSCEQNLNHDAMYWYRQDPGQGLRLIYYSQIVNDFQKGDIAEGYSVSREKKESFPLTVTSAQKNPTAFYLCASSIVDRDMPQHFGDGTRLSIL.

This chain connects TRBV29-1 to TRBJ2-7, with 9 bases lining up with TRBD1. Germline V lookup: CDR1 SQVTM, CDR2 ANQGSEA. This CDR3 region has 14 residues. V gave up 5 bases and J gave up 2 bases; unmatched junction bases: 7. CDR3 amino acids: CSVSGTGRAYEQYF. The CDR3 DNA sequence: TGCAGCGTTTCAGGGACAGGGAGGGCCTACGAGCAGTACTTC.

The V and J genes are TRBV7-2 and TRBJ2-3; 7 bases line up with TRBD1. V shed 5 bases, J shed 11 bases, and the junction held 19 bases outside the gene matches. The CDR3 length is 16 residues. The germline V gene encodes CDR1 SGHTA and CDR2 FQGNSA. CDR3 sequence reads: CASSKTRGTVHNEQYF. CDR3 bases: TGTGCCAGCAGCAAAACACGTGGGACAGTACACAATGAGCAGTATTTT.

The chain couples TRBV15 to TRBJ1-5; 7 positions match TRBD1. CDR1 and CDR2 from the germline V gene are LNHNV and YYDKDF (reference sequence). J gave up 0 bases and V 6 bases, and 5 bases lay outside the gene matches. The CDR3 is made up of 15 amino acids. The CDR3 coding sequence is TGTGCCACCAGACAAGACAGGGATAGCAATCAGCCCCAGCATTTT. It translates to CATRQDRDSNQPQHF.

In this sample, this clonotype turned up a few times. V gene TRBV9 combines with J gene TRBJ2-1, with 9 bases fitting TRBD2. The V gene's germline CDR1 is SGDLS and CDR2 YYNGEE. The CDR3 totals 17 residues. J was trimmed by 5 bases and V by 0 bases; bases with no gene match: 9. The CDR3 coding sequence is TGTGCCAGCAGCGTAGAAGGTAGCGGGGGCCCAAACAATGAGCAGTTCTTC. Translating gives CASSVEGSGGPNNEQFF. The whole variable domain, filled in from reference TRBV9 and TRBJ2-1, reads DSGVTQTPKHLITATGQRVTLRCSPRSGDLSVYWYQQSLDQGLQFLIQYYNGEERAKGNILERFSAQQFPDLHSELNLSSLELGDSALYFCASSVEGSGGPNNEQFFGPGTRLTVL.

This rearrangement joins TRBV9 to TRBJ2-7; 10 nucleotides align to TRBD1. V gave up 2 bases and J gave up 3 bases; unmatched junction bases: 5. This CDR3 region has 15 residues. Germline CDR1 reads SGDLS; CDR2 reads YYNGEE. This chain's CDR3 is CASSVGTGAVYEQYF. The CDR3 DNA reads as TGTGCCAGCAGCGTTGGGACAGGGGCGGTCTACGAGCAGTACTTC.

The V call is TRBV24-1, the J call TRBJ2-7, with TRBD1 as a possible D gene (7 bases). CDR3 length: 16 amino acids. The germline CDR1 and CDR2 sequences are KGHDR and SFDVKD. Trimming shortened V by 3 bases and J by 4 bases, and 18 bases separated the two germline ends. The CDR3 protein is CATSDPLTGRPYEQYF. CDR3 DNA sequence: TGTGCCACCAGTGATCCGCTGACAGGGAGGCCGTACGAGCAGTACTTC.

This clonotype occurred many times. The gene calls are TRBV5-8 and TRBJ1-1; 11 bases fit TRBD1. CDR1 and CDR2 (germline): SGHTS, YDEGEE. Trimming took 2 bases from V and 1 from J; bases not matched to a gene: 4. The CDR3 is 16 amino acids. The CDR3, as DNA: TGTGCCAGCAGCTTTCTGGACAGGGGGCAGAACACTGAAGCTTTCTTT. Encoded protein: CASSFLDRGQNTEAFF.

V and J are TRBV15 and TRBJ2-6; no clear D gene. CDR1 is LNHNV and CDR2 is YYDKDF in the germline V gene (reference sequence). Trimming shortened V by 10 bases and J by 1 base, and 8 bases separated the two germline ends. The CDR3 spans 13 residues. CDR3 residues: CASSWSGANVLTF. The CDR3 nucleotides read TGTGCCAGCAGTTGGTCTGGGGCCAACGTCCTGACTTTC.

The chain links TRBV20-1 to TRBJ2-1; 8 bases are a match to TRBD2. The trim removed 3 bases at V and 0 bases at J, leaving 7 bases unmatched. The CDR3 has 16 residues. Germline V gene lookup returns CDR1 DFQATT and CDR2 SNEGSKA (reference sequence). CDR3 coding DNA: TGCAGTGCTAGTGCCCGGGGGGGGGACTCCTACAATGAGCAGTTCTTC. Its translation: CSASARGGDSYNEQFF.

The rearrangement joins TRBV7-3 to TRBJ2-5; TRBD1 agrees at 8 bases. The CDR3 extends over 17 amino acids. Looked up from germline, CDR1 is SGHTA and CDR2 is FQGTGA. V shed 2 bases and J 1 base; nucleotides not matched to a gene: 9. The CDR3 sequence: CASSLETGVWVQETQYF. The DNA for the CDR3 is TGTGCCAGCAGCTTAGAGACAGGGGTTTGGGTCCAAGAGACCCAGTACTTC. Combining the CDR3 with reference TRBV7-3 and TRBJ2-5 gives the whole variable domain GAGVSQTPSNKVTEKGKYVELRCDPISGHTALYWYRQSLGQGPEFLIYFQGTGAADDSGLPNDRFFAVRPEGSVSTLKIQRTERGDSAVYLCASSLETGVWVQETQYFGPGTRLLVL.

This chain joins TRBV9 and TRBJ2-3; tentative D call: TRBD2 (5 bases). Trimming pared 1 base from V and 3 bases from J, leaving 15 bases between. The CDR3 has 16 residues. The germline gives CDR1 SGDLS, CDR2 YYNGEE. Written as DNA, the CDR3 is TGTGCCAGCAGCGTAAGAGGAGCCACGGGAACAGATACGCAGTATTTT. Translated, it gives CASSVRGATGTDTQYF.

There are many counts of this clonotype. The chain uses TRBV7-3 and TRBJ2-3; 10 bases line up with TRBD2. Trimming cost V 4 bases and J 3 bases; bases outside gene matches: 4. The CDR3 covers 15 residues. CDR1 is SGHTA and CDR2 is FQGTGA in the germline V gene. This chain's CDR3 is CASSYDSGGTDTQYF. The CDR3 DNA is TGTGCCAGCAGCTACGATAGCGGGGGGACAGATACGCAGTATTTT.

This clonotype showed up many times. The V and J genes are TRBV6-4 and TRBJ2-1; 10 bases are shared with TRBD2. Germline CDR1 MRHNA, CDR2 SNTAGT. Trimming took 4 bases from V and 2 from J; bases not matched to a gene: 5. The CDR3 consists of 16 residues. CDR3 in DNA: TGTGCCAGCAGTGGCGATAGCGGGGGGCCCTACAATGAGCAGTTCTTC. This gives the protein CASSGDSGGPYNEQFF.

The V call is TRBV20-1, the J call TRBJ2-2, with TRBD2 matching over 8 bases. V gave up 3 bases and J gave up 4 bases; unmatched junction bases: 4. Germline-derived CDR1 and CDR2 are DFQATT and SNEGSKA (reference sequence). CDR3 length equals 14 residues. The CDR3 here is CSARGAGGTGELFF. Written as DNA, the CDR3 is TGCAGTGCTAGGGGGGCGGGAGGCACCGGGGAGCTGTTTTTT.

The chain carries TRBV5-1 and TRBJ2-1; the match to TRBD2 covers 9 bases. Losses at the gene ends were 5 bases for V and 4 bases for J; bases not matched to a gene: 10. Germline CDR1 SGHRS, CDR2 YFSETQ. The CDR3 consists of 16 residues. CDR3 region: CASSRGAGGLYNEQFF. The CDR3 coding sequence is TGCGCCAGCAGTCGGGGAGCGGGAGGCCTATACAATGAGCAGTTCTTC.